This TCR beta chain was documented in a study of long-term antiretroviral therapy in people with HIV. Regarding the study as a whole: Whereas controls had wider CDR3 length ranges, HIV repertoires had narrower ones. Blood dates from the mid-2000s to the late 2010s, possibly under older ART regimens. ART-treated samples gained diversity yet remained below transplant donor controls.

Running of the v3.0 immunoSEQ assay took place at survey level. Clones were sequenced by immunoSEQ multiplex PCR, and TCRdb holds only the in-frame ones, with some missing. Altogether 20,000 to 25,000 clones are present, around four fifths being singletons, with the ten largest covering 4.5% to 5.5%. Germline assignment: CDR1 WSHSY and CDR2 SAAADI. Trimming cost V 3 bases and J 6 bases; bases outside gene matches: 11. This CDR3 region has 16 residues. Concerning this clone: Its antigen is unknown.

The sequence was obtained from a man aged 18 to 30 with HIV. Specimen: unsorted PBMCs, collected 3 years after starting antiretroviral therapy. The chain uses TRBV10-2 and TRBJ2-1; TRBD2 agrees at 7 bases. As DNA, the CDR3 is TGCGCCAGCAGTGAAATAGGTCTAGCGGCATTCAATGAGCAGTTCTTC. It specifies CASSEIGLAAFNEQFF.